Detailed here is one T cell receptor beta chain. The source of the sample is a study of blood T cell repertoires in COVID-19. Produced via immunoSEQ multiplex PCR; TCRdb's table is partial and in-frame only. The data contain 110,000 to 150,000 clones, roughly 88% of them seen just once; the ten biggest clones take up about 1.8%. Sequences were obtained from peripheral blood. This TCR derives from a woman aged 50 to 60 with acute or convalescent COVID-19.

The CDR3 loop is CAWSVQRGEAFF. CDR3 nucleotide sequence: TGTGCCTGGAGTGTACAACGAGGTGAAGCTTTCTTT. The chain recombines TRBV30 with TRBJ1-1; D gene unclear. CDR1 GTSNPN and CDR2 SVGIG come from the germline V gene (reference sequence). V was cut by 0 bases and J by 7 bases, with 9 bases left in between. This CDR3 spans 12 amino acids.